The clone carrying this T cell receptor (beta chain) showed up just a few times. The antigen remains undetermined. This specimen comes from a study of beta chain features in type 1 diabetes. The germline gives CDR1 LNHDA, CDR2 SQIVND (reference sequence). Unmatched junction bases numbered 9, after V lost 8 bases and J lost 5 bases. The CDR3 sequence is 14 residues long. Study conclusions and caveats: In type 1 diabetes patients, VDJ junctions had fewer insertions; deletions at these junctions were more frequent.

TCRB transcripts that were expressed got sequenced, as all of the isolated RNA had been reverse transcribed. The method was immunoSEQ multiplex PCR; TCRdb's version includes in-frame clones alone and lacks a portion of them. The table records hundreds of thousands of clones, 6.5% to 10% of them present only once. The sequenced sample consisted of central memory CD4+ T cells from blood. This clonotype was sampled from a woman between 18 and 29 years old in good health. J is TRBJ2-5 and V is TRBV19; 9 bases align to TRBD2. This CDR3 reads CASSSGISAETQYF. As DNA, the CDR3 is TGTGCCAGTTCTAGCGGGATCTCTGCGGAGACCCAGTACTTC.